These 23 T cell receptor beta chains were all obtained from the same sample, sequenced in a study of vaccination and CD4 T cells after COVID-19. Cultured CD4+ T-cell DNA underwent Oncomine TCR Beta short-read sequencing. Via MiXCR, TCRdb re-called the PCR reads, giving one row per CDR3 protein. The data contain 25,000 to 30,000 distinct CDR3 sequences, 35% to 50% of them singletons. No antigen has been identified for these receptors. The time point denotes: late sampling 161 to 241 days after vaccination in three convalescent patients. Sample treatment: approximately 11-day PBMC culture with coronavirus spike peptide pools or control peptides (ViraFEST assay). The specimen comprised CD4+ T cells from blood, cultured in vitro, sampled about 7 months after SARS-CoV-2 vaccination. Receptors were obtained from a human donor who had recovered from COVID-19.

The J gene is TRBJ2-3, the V gene TRBV7-9; D gene unclear. The CDR3 covers 12 residues. The V gene lost 6 bases and the J gene lost 0 bases, with 4 bases spanning the gap. Germline loops: CDR1 SEHNR, CDR2 FQNEAQ (reference sequence). This chain's CDR3 is CASRVSTDTQYF. CDR3 DNA sequence: TGTGCCAGCAGAGTGAGCACAGATACGCAGTATTTT.

The chain is built from TRBV2 and TRBJ2-7; D perhaps matches TRBD1 (5 bases). Looked up from germline, CDR1 is SNHLY and CDR2 is FYNNEI. This CDR3 region has 14 residues. V was cut by 7 bases and J by 0 bases, with 13 bases left in between. CDR3 DNA sequence: TGTGCCAGCACACCAGGGAAAATCTCCTACGAGCAGTACTTC. Amino acid sequence: CASTPGKISYEQYF.

This clonotype was seen a few times. The chain couples TRBV28 to TRBJ2-1, with 15 bases that match TRBD2. Germline loops: CDR1 MDHEN, CDR2 SYDVKM. The CDR3 runs 16 residues. Unmatched junction bases numbered 9, after V lost 5 bases and J lost 10 bases. This chain's CDR3 is CASSPHGTSGRHEQFF. The CDR3 coding sequence is TGTGCCAGCAGTCCACATGGGACTAGCGGGAGGCACGAGCAGTTCTTC.

This chain connects TRBV6-5 to TRBJ1-6, with a weak D call TRBD1 (5 bases). Deletions cut 2 bases from V and 8 bases from J, with 10 bases between. CDR3 length: 14 amino acids. Germline V lookup: CDR1 MNHEY, CDR2 SVGAGI. The CDR3 loop reads CASSYRGRDSPLHF. CDR3 nucleotide sequence: TGTGCCAGCAGTTACCGGGGCAGGGATTCACCCCTCCACTTT.

The chain has TRBV15 and TRBJ2-5; D remains unclear. This CDR3 comprises 13 residues. With 1 base removed from V and 2 bases from J, the gap between germline ends came to 5 bases. The germline gives CDR1 LNHNV, CDR2 YYDKDF (reference sequence). CDR3: CATSRVLQETQYF. The DNA for the CDR3 is TGTGCCACCAGCAGAGTACTTCAAGAGACCCAGTACTTC.

The chain has TRBV11-3 and TRBJ2-3; D might be TRBD1 (6 bases). The CDR3 covers 14 residues. Germline V lookup: CDR1 SGHNT, CDR2 YENEEA. The V gene lost 6 bases and the J gene lost 0 bases, with 10 bases spanning the gap. The CDR3, as DNA: TGTGCCAGCAGTACAGGGCTAAGCACAGATACGCAGTATTTT. It encodes CASSTGLSTDTQYF.

The chain couples TRBV7-2 to TRBJ2-6; D gene uncertain. The CDR3 is made up of 14 amino acids. Trimming took 1 base from V and 2 from J, leaving 3 bases between them. Germline-derived CDR1 and CDR2 are SGHTA and FQGNSA. The CDR3 DNA follows: TGTGCCAGCAGCTTAGGGGCTGGGGCCAACGTCCTGACTTTC. Encoded protein: CASSLGAGANVLTF.

The rearrangement uses TRBV10-3 and TRBJ1-5; TRBD1 is a possible D gene (6 bases). The V end was cut by 8 bases, the J end by 5 bases, with 13 bases between. CDR1 is ENHRY, CDR2 SYGVKD, per germline. The CDR3 runs to 13 residues. CDR3 nucleotide sequence: TGTGCCATCGGGGGGGGCGCGGATCAGCCCCAGCATTTT. Residues: CAIGGGADQPQHF.

This clonotype was counted only a few times. The chain recombines TRBV7-2 with TRBJ2-1; 7 positions agree with TRBD2. The CDR3 sequence is 14 residues long. Germline V CDR1 and CDR2: SGHTA, FQGNSA. V dropped 1 base and J dropped 8; count of bases not matched to a gene: 5. In nucleotides, the CDR3 is TGTGCCAGCAGCTTAGACGCGGGAGCGGATGAGCAGTTCTTC. Amino acid sequence: CASSLDAGADEQFF. Drawing the rest from reference TRBV7-2 and TRBJ2-1, the complete variable domain is GAGVSQSPSNKVTEKGKDVELRCDPISGHTALYWYRQSLGQGLEFLIYFQGNSAPDKSGLPSDRFSAERTGGSVSTLTIQRTQQEDSAVYLCASSLDAGADEQFFGPGTRLTVL.

The chain is built from TRBV6-1 and TRBJ1-1; possible D gene TRBD1, 5 bases. CDR3 length: 13 residues. Germline CDR1 MNHNS, CDR2 SASEGT. V was trimmed by 3 bases and J by 9 bases, leaving 14 bases between them. CDR3 in amino acids: CASSEFVDTKAFF. The DNA for the CDR3 is TGTGCCAGCAGTGAGTTCGTGGACACCAAAGCTTTCTTT.

The chain has TRBV4-3 and TRBJ2-5; D tentatively reads TRBD1 or TRBD2 (5 bases each). V gave up 6 bases and J gave up 2 bases, with 13 bases separating them. This CDR3 has 14 amino acids. Germline V gene data show CDR1 as LGHNA and CDR2 as YSLEER. Here the CDR3 DNA reads TGCGCCAGCAGTATCTCCGGGACGCAAGAGACCCAGTACTTC. Protein product: CASSISGTQETQYF.

This clonotype qualifies as medium-sized (0.01 to 0.1%). CDR3 protein: CASSPGPVEPGSLHF. CDR3 DNA: TGCGCCAGCAGCCCTGGGCCGGTCGAACCGGGGTCCCTCCACTTT. The V and J genes are TRBV5-1 and TRBJ1-6; no reliable D call. This CDR3 contains 15 residues. Germline assignment: CDR1 SGHRS and CDR2 YFSETQ. V dropped 4 bases and J dropped 14 bases, with 22 bases sitting between them.

This chain joins TRBV6-1 and TRBJ2-1; weak D call: TRBD2 (5 bases). This CDR3 comprises 12 residues. Trimming pared 4 bases from V and 12 bases from J, leaving 13 bases between. Germline V gene sequence: CDR1 MNHNS, CDR2 SASEGT. CDR3 sequence reads: CASSGETSGQFF. CDR3 nucleotide sequence: TGTGCCAGCAGTGGGGAGACCAGCGGGCAGTTCTTC.

V gene TRBV6-4 combines with J gene TRBJ1-2; D is ambiguous. V gave up 6 bases and J gave up 6 bases, with 14 bases separating them. This CDR3 has 13 amino acids. The germline gives CDR1 MRHNA, CDR2 SNTAGT. The CDR3 bases are TGTGCCAGCAGAGATGGGCCCTTGGATGGCTACACCTTC. It translates to CASRDGPLDGYTF.

V usage is TRBV28 and J usage is TRBJ1-1; possibly TRBD1 for D (5 bases). The CDR3 is 14 residues long. V was pared by 4 bases and J by 4 bases, with 13 bases between. Germline V gene sequence: CDR1 MDHEN, CDR2 SYDVKM. CDR3 region: CASSWGRGTTEAFF. CDR3 bases: TGTGCCAGCAGTTGGGGCCGCGGCACCACTGAAGCTTTCTTT.

The gene calls are TRBV18 and TRBJ1-2; TRBD1 might be the D (6 bases). Germline V gene sequence: CDR1 KGHSH, CDR2 LQKENI. This CDR3 region has 14 residues. V lost 1 base to trimming and J lost 10 bases, with 16 bases between them. The CDR3 spells CASSPRTAAVDYTF. The DNA for the CDR3 is TGTGCCAGCTCACCACGGACAGCAGCAGTAGACTACACCTTC.

V usage is TRBV6-1 and J usage is TRBJ2-7; D may be TRBD1 (5 bases). The CDR3 loop spans 13 amino acids. In germline, CDR1 is MNHNS, CDR2 SASEGT. Trimming shortened V by 6 bases and J by 5 bases, and 14 bases separated the two germline ends. The CDR3: CASSPPTVNEQYF. DNA for the CDR3: TGTGCCAGCAGCCCCCCGACAGTAAACGAGCAGTACTTC.

This clonotype was seen more than once but under ten times. J is TRBJ2-7 and V is TRBV7-2; 7 nucleotides line up with TRBD2. Germline V gives CDR1 SGHTA, CDR2 FQGNSA. The CDR3 is 15 amino acids. V lost 1 base to trimming and J lost 2 bases; unmatched junction nucleotides: 5. The chain's CDR3 is CASSLEGGATYEQYF. The CDR3 DNA reads as TGTGCCAGCAGCTTAGAGGGAGGGGCCACCTACGAGCAGTACTTC.

The CDR3 nucleotides read TGTGCCGCCAAGGGGGGACTAGCGGGAGGGTCCGGTTTATACTACGAGCAGTACTTC. Amino acid sequence: CAAKGGLAGGSGLYYEQYF. V and J are TRBV10-3 and TRBJ2-7; 16 positions match TRBD2. Germline trimming cut 11 bases from V and 3 bases from J; bases unmatched to any gene: 19. Germline V gene data show CDR1 as ENHRY and CDR2 as SYGVKD. This CDR3 spans 19 amino acids.

The chain carries TRBV4-1 and TRBJ2-7; TRBD2 matches 7 bases. CDR3 size: 16 residues. Germline V gene data show CDR1 as MGHRA and CDR2 as YSYEKL. Losses at the gene ends were 4 bases for V and 9 bases for J; bases not matched to a gene: 18. The CDR3 DNA reads TGCGCCAGCAGCCCCGTCCTCAGACTAGCAGAAGCCGGGCAGTACTTC. Amino acids: CASSPVLRLAEAGQYF.

The rearrangement uses TRBV28 and TRBJ2-5; tentatively, D is TRBD1 (5 bases). Trimming took 4 bases from V and 5 from J, leaving 17 bases between them. CDR1 is MDHEN and CDR2 is SYDVKM in the germline V gene. The CDR3 is 15 residues long. CDR3 nucleotide sequence: TGTGCCAGCAGTTCACAGGCTACAAGTGGGGAGACCCAGTACTTC. Translated: CASSSQATSGETQYF.

This clonotype has only a few counts. This chain links TRBV20-1 with TRBJ2-7, with D hard to call. The length of the CDR3 is 12 residues. Germline V CDR1 and CDR2: DFQATT, SNEGSKA (reference sequence). The CDR3 protein is CSLTVSSYEQYF. CDR3 coding DNA: TGCTCTCTGACGGTTAGCTCCTACGAGCAGTACTTC.

This clonotype was observed a few times. The rearrangement uses TRBV6-4 and TRBJ2-2; no definite D call. V lost 3 bases to trimming and J lost 3 bases, with 5 bases between them. The CDR3 runs to 13 residues. Germline V CDR1 and CDR2: MRHNA, SNTAGT. The CDR3 loop is CASSESDTGELFF. CDR3 nucleotides: TGTGCCAGCAGTGAGTCCGACACCGGGGAGCTGTTTTTT.